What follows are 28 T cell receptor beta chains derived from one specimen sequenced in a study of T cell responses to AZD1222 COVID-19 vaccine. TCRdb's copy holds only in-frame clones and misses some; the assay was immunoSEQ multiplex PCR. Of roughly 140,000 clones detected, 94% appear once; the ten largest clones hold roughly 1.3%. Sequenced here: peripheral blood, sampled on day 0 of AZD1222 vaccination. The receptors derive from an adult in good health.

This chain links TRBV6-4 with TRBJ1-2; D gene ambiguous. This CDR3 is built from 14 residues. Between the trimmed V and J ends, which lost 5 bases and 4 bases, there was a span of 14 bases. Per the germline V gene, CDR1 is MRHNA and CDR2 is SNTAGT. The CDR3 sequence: CASSTDGVGYGYTF. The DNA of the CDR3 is TGTGCCAGCAGTACTGATGGGGTTGGCTATGGCTACACCTTC.

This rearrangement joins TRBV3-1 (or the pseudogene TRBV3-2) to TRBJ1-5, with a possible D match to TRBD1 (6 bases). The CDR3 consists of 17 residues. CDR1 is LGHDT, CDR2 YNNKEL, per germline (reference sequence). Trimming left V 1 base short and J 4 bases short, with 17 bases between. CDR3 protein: CASSQGGGRFSNQPQHF. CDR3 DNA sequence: TGTGCCAGCAGCCAAGGGGGGGGGCGCTTCTCTAATCAGCCCCAGCATTTT.

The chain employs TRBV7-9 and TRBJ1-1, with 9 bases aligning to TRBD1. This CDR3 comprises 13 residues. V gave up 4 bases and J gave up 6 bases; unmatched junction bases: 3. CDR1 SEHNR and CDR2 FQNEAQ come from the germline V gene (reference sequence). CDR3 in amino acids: CASSSRDRAEAFF. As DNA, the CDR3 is TGTGCCAGCAGCTCACGGGACAGGGCTGAAGCTTTCTTT. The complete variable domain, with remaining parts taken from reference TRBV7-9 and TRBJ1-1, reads DTGVSQNPRHKITKRGQNVTFRCDPISEHNRLYWYRQTLGQGPEFLTYFQNEAQLEKSRLLSDRFSAERPKGSFSTLEIQRTEQGDSAMYLCASSSRDRAEAFFGQGTRLTVV.

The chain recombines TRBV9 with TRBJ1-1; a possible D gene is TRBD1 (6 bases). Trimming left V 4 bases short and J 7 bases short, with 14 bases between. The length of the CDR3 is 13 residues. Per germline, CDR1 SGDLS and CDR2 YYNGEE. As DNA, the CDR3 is TGTGCCAGCAGCCTCACAGGGCAGGGTGAAGCTTTCTTT. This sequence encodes CASSLTGQGEAFF.

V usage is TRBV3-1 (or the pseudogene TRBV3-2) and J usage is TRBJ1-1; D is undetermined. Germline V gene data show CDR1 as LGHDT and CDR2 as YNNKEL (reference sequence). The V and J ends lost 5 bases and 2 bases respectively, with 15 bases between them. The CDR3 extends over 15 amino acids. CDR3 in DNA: TGTGCCAGCAGCTCTGGGCTCCAACCTAACACTGAAGCTTTCTTT. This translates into CASSSGLQPNTEAFF.

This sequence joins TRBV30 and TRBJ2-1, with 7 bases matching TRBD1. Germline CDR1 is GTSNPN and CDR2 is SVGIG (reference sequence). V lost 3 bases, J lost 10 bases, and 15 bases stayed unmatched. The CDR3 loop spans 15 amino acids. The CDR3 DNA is TGTGCCTGGAGGATAGGCTCATGGACAGGCGAGGAGCAGTTCTTC. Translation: CAWRIGSWTGEEQFF.

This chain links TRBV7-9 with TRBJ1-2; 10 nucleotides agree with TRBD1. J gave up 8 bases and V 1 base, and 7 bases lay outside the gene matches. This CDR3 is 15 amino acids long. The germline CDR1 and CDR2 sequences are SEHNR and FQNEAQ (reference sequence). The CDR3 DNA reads TGTGCCAGCAGCTTAGAGACAGGGGGCGGGTCCGGCTACACCTTC. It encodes CASSLETGGGSGYTF. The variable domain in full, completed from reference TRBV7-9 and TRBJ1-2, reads DTGVSQNPRHKITKRGQNVTFRCDPISEHNRLYWYRQTLGQGPEFLTYFQNEAQLEKSRLLSDRFSAERPKGSFSTLEIQRTEQGDSAMYLCASSLETGGGSGYTFGSGTRLTVV.

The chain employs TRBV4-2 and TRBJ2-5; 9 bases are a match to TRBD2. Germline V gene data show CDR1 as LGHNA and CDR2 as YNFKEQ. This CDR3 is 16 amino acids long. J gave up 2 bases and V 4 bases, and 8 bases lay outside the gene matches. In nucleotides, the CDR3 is TGTGCCAGCAGCCTCGCTCGGCGGGGGGGTCAAGAGACCCAGTACTTC. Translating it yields CASSLARRGGQETQYF.

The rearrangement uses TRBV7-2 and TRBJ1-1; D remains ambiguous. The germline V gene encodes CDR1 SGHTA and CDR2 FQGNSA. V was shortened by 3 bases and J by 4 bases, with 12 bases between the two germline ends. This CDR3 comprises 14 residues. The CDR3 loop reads CASSFAGRATEAFF. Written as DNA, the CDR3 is TGTGCCAGCAGCTTCGCCGGACGGGCCACTGAAGCTTTCTTT.

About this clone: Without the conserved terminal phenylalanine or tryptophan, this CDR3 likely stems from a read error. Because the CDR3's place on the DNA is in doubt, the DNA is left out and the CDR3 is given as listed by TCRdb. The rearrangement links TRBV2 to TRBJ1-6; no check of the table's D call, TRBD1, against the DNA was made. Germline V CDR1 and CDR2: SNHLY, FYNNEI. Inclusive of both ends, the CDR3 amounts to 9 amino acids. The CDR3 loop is CASSPDSLG.

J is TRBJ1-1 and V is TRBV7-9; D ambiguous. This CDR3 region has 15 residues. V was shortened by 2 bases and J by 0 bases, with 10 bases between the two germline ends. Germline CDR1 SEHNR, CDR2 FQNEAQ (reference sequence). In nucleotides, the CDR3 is TGTGCCAGCAGCTTACTTCCCGGGCTGAACACTGAAGCTTTCTTT. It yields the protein CASSLLPGLNTEAFF.

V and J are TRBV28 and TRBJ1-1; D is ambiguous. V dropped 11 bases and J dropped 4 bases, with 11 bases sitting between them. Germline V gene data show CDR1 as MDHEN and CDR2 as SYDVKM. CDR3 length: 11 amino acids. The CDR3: CAGRVGTEAFF. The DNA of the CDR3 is TGTGCCGGTAGGGTGGGCACTGAAGCTTTCTTT.

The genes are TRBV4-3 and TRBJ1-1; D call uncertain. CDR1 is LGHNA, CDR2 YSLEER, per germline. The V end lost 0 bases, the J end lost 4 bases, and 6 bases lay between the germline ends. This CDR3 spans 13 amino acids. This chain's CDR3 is CASSQDMGTEAFF. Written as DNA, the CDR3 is TGCGCCAGCAGCCAAGATATGGGCACTGAAGCTTTCTTT.

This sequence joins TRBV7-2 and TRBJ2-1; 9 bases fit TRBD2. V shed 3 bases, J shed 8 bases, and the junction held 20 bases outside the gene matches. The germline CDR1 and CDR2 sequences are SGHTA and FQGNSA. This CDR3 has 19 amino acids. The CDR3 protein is CASSLGIGNIAGVFDEQFF. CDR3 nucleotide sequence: TGTGCCAGCAGCTTGGGTATTGGGAATATAGCGGGAGTTTTTGATGAGCAGTTCTTC.

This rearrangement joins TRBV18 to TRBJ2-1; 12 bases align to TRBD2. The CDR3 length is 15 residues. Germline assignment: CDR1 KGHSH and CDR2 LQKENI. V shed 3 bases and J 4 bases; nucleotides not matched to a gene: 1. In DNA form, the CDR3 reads TGTGCCAGCTCACCTCTAGCGGGGGGGTACAATGAGCAGTTCTTC. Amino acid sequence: CASSPLAGGYNEQFF.

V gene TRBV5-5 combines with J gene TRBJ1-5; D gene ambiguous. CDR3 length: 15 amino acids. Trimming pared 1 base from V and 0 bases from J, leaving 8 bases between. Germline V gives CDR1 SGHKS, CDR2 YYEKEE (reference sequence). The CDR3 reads CASSLFGVSNQPQHF. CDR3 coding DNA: TGTGCCAGCAGCTTGTTTGGGGTTAGCAATCAGCCCCAGCATTTT.

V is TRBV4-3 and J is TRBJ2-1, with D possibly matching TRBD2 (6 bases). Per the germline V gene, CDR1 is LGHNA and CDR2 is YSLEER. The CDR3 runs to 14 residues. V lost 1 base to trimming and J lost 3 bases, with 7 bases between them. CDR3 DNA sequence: TGCGCCAGCAGCCAAGCAGCGGGCTACAATGAGCAGTTCTTC. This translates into CASSQAAGYNEQFF.

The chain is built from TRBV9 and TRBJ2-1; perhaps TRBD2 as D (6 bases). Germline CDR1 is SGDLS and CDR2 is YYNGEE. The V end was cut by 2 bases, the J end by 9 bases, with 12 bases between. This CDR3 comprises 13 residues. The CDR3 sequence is CASSVGGTSEQFF. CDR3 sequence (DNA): TGTGCCAGCAGCGTCGGCGGGACGAGTGAGCAGTTCTTC. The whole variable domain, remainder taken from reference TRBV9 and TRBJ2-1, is DSGVTQTPKHLITATGQRVTLRCSPRSGDLSVYWYQQSLDQGLQFLIQYYNGEERAKGNILERFSAQQFPDLHSELNLSSLELGDSALYFCASSVGGTSEQFFGPGTRLTVL.

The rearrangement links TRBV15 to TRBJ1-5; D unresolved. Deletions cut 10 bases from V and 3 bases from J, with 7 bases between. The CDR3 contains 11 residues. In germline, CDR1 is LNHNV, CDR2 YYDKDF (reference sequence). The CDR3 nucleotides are TGTGCCATAGGTGCCAATCAGCCCCAGCATTTT. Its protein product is CAIGANQPQHF.

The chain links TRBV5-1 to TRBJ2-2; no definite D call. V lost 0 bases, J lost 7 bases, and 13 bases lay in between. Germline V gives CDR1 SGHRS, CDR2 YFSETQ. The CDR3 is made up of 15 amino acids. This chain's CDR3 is CASSLGEIAFGELFF. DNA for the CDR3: TGCGCCAGCAGCTTGGGCGAGATTGCATTCGGGGAGCTGTTTTTT.

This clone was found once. In nucleotides, the CDR3 is TGTGCCAGTACCTGGGACGGCTATGGCTACACCTTC. Protein sequence: CASTWDGYGYTF. The gene calls are TRBV19 and TRBJ1-2; tentatively, D is TRBD1 (5 bases). This CDR3 is 12 amino acids long. V was trimmed by 7 bases and J by 4 bases, leaving 10 bases between them. Germline CDR1 and CDR2: LNHDA and SQIVND (reference sequence).

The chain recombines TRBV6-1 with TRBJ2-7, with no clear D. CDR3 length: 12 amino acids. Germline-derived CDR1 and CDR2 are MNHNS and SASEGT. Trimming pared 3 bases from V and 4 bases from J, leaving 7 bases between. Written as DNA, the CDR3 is TGTGCCAGCAGTGACAGTGATTACGAGCAGTACGTC. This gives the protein CASSDSDYEQYV.

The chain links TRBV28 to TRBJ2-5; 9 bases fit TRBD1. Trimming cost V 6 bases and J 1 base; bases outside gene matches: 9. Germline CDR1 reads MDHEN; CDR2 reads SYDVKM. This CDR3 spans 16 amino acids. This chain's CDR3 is CASSLLGTGFQETQYF. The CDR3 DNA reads TGTGCCAGCAGCCTCCTCGGGACAGGGTTCCAAGAGACCCAGTACTTC.

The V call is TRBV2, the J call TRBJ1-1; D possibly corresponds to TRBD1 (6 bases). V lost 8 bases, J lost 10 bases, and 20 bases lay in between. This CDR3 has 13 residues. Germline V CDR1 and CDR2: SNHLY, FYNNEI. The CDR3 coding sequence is TGTGCCAGCGGAATTGGAGCGGGGGCCCGAGCTTTCTTT. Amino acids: CASGIGAGARAFF. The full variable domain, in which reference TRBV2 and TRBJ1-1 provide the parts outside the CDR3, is EPEVTQTPSHQVTQMGQEVILRCVPISNHLYFYWYRQILGQKVEFLVSFYNNEISEKSEIFDDQFSVERPDGSNFTLKIRSTKLEDSAMYFCASGIGAGARAFFGQGTRLTVV.

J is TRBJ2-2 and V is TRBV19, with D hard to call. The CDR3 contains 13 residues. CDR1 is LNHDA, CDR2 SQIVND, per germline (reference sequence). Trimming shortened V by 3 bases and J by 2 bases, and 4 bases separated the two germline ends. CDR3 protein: CASSIYNTGELFF. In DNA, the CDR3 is TGTGCCAGTAGTATTTATAACACCGGGGAGCTGTTTTTT. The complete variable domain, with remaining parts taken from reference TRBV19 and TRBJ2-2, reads DGGITQSPKYLFRKEGQNVTLSCEQNLNHDAMYWYRQDPGQGLRLIYYSQIVNDFQKGDIAEGYSVSREKKESFPLTVTSAQKNPTAFYLCASSIYNTGELFFGEGSRLTVL.

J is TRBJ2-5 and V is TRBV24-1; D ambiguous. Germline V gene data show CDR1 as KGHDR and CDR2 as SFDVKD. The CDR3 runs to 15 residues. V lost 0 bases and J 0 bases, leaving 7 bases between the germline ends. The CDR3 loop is CATSDLRGHQETQYF. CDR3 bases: TGTGCCACCAGTGATTTGCGAGGCCACCAAGAGACCCAGTACTTC.

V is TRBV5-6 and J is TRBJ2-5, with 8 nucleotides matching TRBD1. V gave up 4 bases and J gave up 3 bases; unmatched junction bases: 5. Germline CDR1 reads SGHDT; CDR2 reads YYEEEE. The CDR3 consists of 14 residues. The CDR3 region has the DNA TGTGCCAGCAGCAGACAGGGGAGCAAAGAGACCCAGTACTTC. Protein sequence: CASSRQGSKETQYF.

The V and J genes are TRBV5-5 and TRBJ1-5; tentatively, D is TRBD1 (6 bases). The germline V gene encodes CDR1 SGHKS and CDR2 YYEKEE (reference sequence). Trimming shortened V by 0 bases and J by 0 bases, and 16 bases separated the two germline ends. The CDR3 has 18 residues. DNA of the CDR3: TGTGCCAGCAGCTTGGCTCTAGGACAGTCGTATAGCAATCAGCCCCAGCATTTT. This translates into CASSLALGQSYSNQPQHF. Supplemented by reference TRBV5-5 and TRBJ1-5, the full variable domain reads DAGVTQSPTHLIKTRGQQVTLRCSPISGHKSVSWYQQVLGQGPQFIFQYYEKEERGRGNFPDRFSARQFPNYSSELNVNALLLGDSALYLCASSLALGQSYSNQPQHFGDGTRLSIL.